This T cell receptor beta chain is drawn from a study of control samples from healthy donors and cancer patients. CDR1 and CDR2 (germline): WSHSY, SAAADI. This CDR3 region has 13 residues. J lost 8 bases, V lost 5 bases, and 8 bases had no gene match. With regard to this clone: The identical CDR3 is also encoded by other nucleotide sequences in the sample.

The data were produced by immunoSEQ multiplex PCR, yet TCRdb's version contains in-frame clones alone and is incomplete. Altogether 90,000 or so clones are present, approximately 88% being singletons, with the ten largest covering 9.5% to 10%. The sequence came from a woman aged 45-65 years with colorectal cancer. J is TRBJ1-2 and V is TRBV10-2, with 7 positions matching TRBD1. Material: PBMCs. The CDR3: CASSPDRSLGYTF. The CDR3 nucleotides read TGCGCCAGCAGTCCGGACAGGTCCCTAGGCTACACCTTC.